This T cell receptor (beta chain) was retrieved from a study of blood T cells in healthy people across ages. This clonotype has just a few counts. Its target is unknown. Germline V gene data show CDR1 as MNHEY and CDR2 as SVGEGT. CDR3 size: 14 residues. Trimming took off 5 bases at V and 0 bases at J, with 11 bases between the two ends. General observations from the study: Any changes in expanded clonotypes were possibly confounded, as donor CMV status remained unknown.

Donors were systemically healthy Caucasian individuals from Russia aged roughly 6 to 95 years. With each sample, at least 5 micrograms of total RNA were extracted. A second PCR of 7 to 11 cycles used a sample-barcoded 5' primer and a J-beta primer mix. Individual samples furnished no less than 2.5 million CDR3-containing paired-end reads apiece. TCRdb reanalysed the 5' RACE reads using MiXCR and keeps one entry per CDR3 protein. In the table there are about 2 million distinct CDR3 sequences, about 50% of which are singletons. Sequences were obtained from blood. The source of this sequence is a woman aged 40 to 50 in good health. The genes are TRBV6-2 or TRBV6-3 and TRBJ2-7; no clear D. In DNA, the CDR3 is TGTGCCAGCAGTACGACCCCGAGCTCCTACGAGCAGTACTTC. Its translation: CASSTTPSSYEQYF.